This TCR beta chain was sequenced in a study of blood T cell repertoires in COVID-19. V shed 7 bases and J shed 5 bases, with 8 bases lying between them. This CDR3 is 11 amino acids long. Per the germline V gene, CDR1 is ENHRY and CDR2 is SYGVKD. Authors' data handling: It was from reference gene primer amplification that nucleated cell counts were estimated. Sequencing used immunoSEQ multiplex PCR; TCRdb keeps in-frame clones, though not all of them. V, J and clone size derive from that table, while D and trimming were established from the DNA sequence. The sample holds about 130,000 clones, more than 70% seen once.

This TCR was recovered from a woman aged 60-70 years with acute or convalescent COVID-19. Sequenced input: peripheral blood. The chain uses TRBV10-3 and TRBJ1-1; perhaps TRBD1 as D (5 bases). The CDR3 nucleotides are TGTGCCATCATAACAGGAACTGAAGCTTTCTTT. Translated: CAIITGTEAFF.